This T cell receptor (beta chain) was documented in a study of blood T cells in healthy people across ages. Study-level points and caveats: Conclusively comparing naive with antigen-experienced cells was impossible with unsorted PBMCs. Unknown donor CMV status possibly confounded expanded clonotype changes.

The second PCR ran roughly 6 to 11 cycles with a sample-barcoded 5' primer and J-beta primers. The authors tagged each cDNA molecule using a template-switch adaptor with 12 random nucleotides. One entry per CDR3 protein, called by TCRdb with MiXCR from the 5' RACE reads. Among roughly 1.5 million distinct CDR3 sequences listed, approximately 43% were seen once. The CDR3 runs 13 residues. Trimming took off 6 bases at V and 0 bases at J, with 9 bases between the two ends. This clonotype occurred many times. Its target is unknown. The sequencing input was blood. The rearrangement uses TRBV12-3 or TRBV12-4 and TRBJ2-7, with a weak D call TRBD1 (5 bases). The sequence was obtained from a woman under 30 in good health. The CDR3 coding sequence is TGTGCCAGCAGATCGACAGCCTCCTACGAGCAGTACTTC. It translates to CASRSTASYEQYF.